The source of this T cell receptor (beta chain) is a study of CD8+ T cells in alopecia areata. cDNA prepared by RNA extraction and subsequent reverse transcription served as the template for sequencing. The repertoire was sequenced with immunoSEQ multiplex PCR; TCRdb's copy has only in-frame clones and lacks some. The table records over 100,000 clones, about 50% of them present only once. This clone was observed a single time. CDR1 is SGHRS and CDR2 is YFSETQ in the germline V gene. Trimming took off 3 bases at V and 5 bases at J, with 11 bases between the two ends. The CDR3 is made up of 13 amino acids.

The TCR comes from a human donor with alopecia areata. Sequenced material: CD8+ T cells sorted from blood, taken at week 0. The chain couples TRBV5-1 to TRBJ1-1; TRBD1 might be the D (6 bases). The chain's CDR3 is CASSYQRGTEAFF. CDR3 bases: TGCGCCAGCAGCTACCAGAGGGGGACTGAAGCTTTCTTT. The whole variable domain, remainder taken from reference TRBV5-1 and TRBJ1-1, is KAGVTQTPRYLIKTRGQQVTLSCSPISGHRSVSWYQQTPGQGLQFLFEYFSETQRNKGNFPGRFSGRQFSNSRSEMNVSTLELGDSALYLCASSYQRGTEAFFGQGTRLTVV.